This section outlines one T cell receptor (beta chain) sequence together with its context. Its antigen is as yet unknown. Documented time point: late sampling 161 to 241 days after vaccination in a few convalescent patients. Regarding treatment: roughly 10-day PBMC culture with coronavirus spike peptide pools or control peptides (ViraFEST assay). Positive PCR tests were logged from March through December 2020, ahead of US Alpha, Beta and Delta variants. Isolation of CD4+ T cells by negative selection took place after nine to eleven days of culture. An Oncomine TCR Beta short-read assay was used to sequence the DNA from cultured CD4+ T cells. Investigators isolated genomic DNA from cultured CD4+ T cells. Each CDR3 protein is one row after TCRdb ran MiXCR on the PCR reads. The sample has approximately 20,000 distinct CDR3 sequences, more than 45% seen once. The data derive from a study of vaccination and CD4 T cells after COVID-19. As for the study in general: Post-COVID samples had a sampling time that fell a median around 100 days after diagnosis (range 35 to 161).

V was clipped by 4 bases and J by 7 bases; unmatched bases: 2. The CDR3 is 13 residues long. Germline V gives CDR1 MNHEY, CDR2 SMNVEV (reference sequence). This rearrangement joins TRBV27 to TRBJ2-2; 8 positions agree with TRBD1. This clonotype was sampled from a human donor who had recovered from COVID-19. The input for sequencing was CD4+ T cells from blood, cultured in vitro, taken about 7 months after SARS-CoV-2 vaccination. The CDR3 nucleotides read TGTGCCAGCAGTTCACAGGGGGGCGGGGAGCTGTTTTTT. Translating it yields CASSSQGGGELFF.